The sequence of this TCR beta chain was determined in a study of blood T cell repertoires in COVID-19. Germline CDR1 reads SGHRS; CDR2 reads YFSETQ. The CDR3 is 17 amino acids. The V and J ends lost 4 bases and 1 base, in that order; junction bases with no gene match: 6. Sequenced by immunoSEQ multiplex PCR; TCRdb stores in-frame clones only, minus some. Of under 300,000 clones listed, 82% were seen once; the top ten hold 4.5% to 5%. Sequenced input: peripheral blood. The chain employs TRBV5-1 and TRBJ2-5; 14 bases match TRBD2. The sequence derives from a woman older than 75 with active or convalescent COVID-19. CDR3 bases: TGCGCCAGCAGCAAGGCTGGGACTAGCGGGGGCCAAGAGACCCAGTACTTC. It is translated as CASSKAGTSGGQETQYF.